These T cell receptor beta chains were read from a single sample in a study of T-cell memory formation after mild COVID-19. Using its own MiXCR run on the 5' RACE reads, TCRdb lists one record per CDR3 protein. The table has approximately 390,000 distinct CDR3 sequences, approximately 16% seen once. The sequenced sample consisted of PBMCs or a T cell subset sorted from them (not recorded which). The receptors were sampled from a man younger than 30 who had mild COVID-19 (a few samples of this study predate the infection). Cell type and time point are not known. Both conserved end residues are part of each CDR3. A D gene is named only where the DNA matches it firmly. The size entry is marked missing in some rows and otherwise reads once, few, many or a size class.

>TRBV6-1|-|TRBJ2-3|-
TGTGCCAGCAGGAACCCGGACAGCACAGATACGCAGTATTTT
CASRNPDSTDTQYF
>TRBV7-9|-|TRBJ1-2|-
TGTGCCAGCAGCCAGTGGGCAGTCCAGGGCTACACCTTC
CASSQWAVQGYTF
>TRBV6-5|many|TRBJ1-6|-
TGTGCCAGCAGTAGGGGAGGATCCTATAATTCACCCCTCCACTTT
CASSRGGSYNSPLHF
>TRBV5-6|-|TRBJ2-2|-
TGTGCCAGCAGCAAGGGTATAGTGGACACCGGGGAGCTGTTTTTT
CASSKGIVDTGELFF
>TRBV9|-|TRBJ1-2|-
TGTGCCAGCAGCGAGGCAGGGAATTGGGGCTACACCTTC
CASSEAGNWGYTF
>TRBV12-3/TRBV12-4|-|TRBJ1-5|-
TGTGCCAGCAGTTTCGCAGGGAAGGCAGGTCCCCAGCATTTT
CASSFAGKAGPQHF
>TRBV20-1|-|TRBJ1-2|-
TGCAGTGCTAGGGCAGGGACAACCGGCTACACCTTC
CSARAGTTGYTF
>TRBV11-2|few|TRBJ1-6|TRBD1
TGTGCCAGCAGCTCCGGGACAGGGAGGATCGGGTCACCCCTCCACTTT
CASSSGTGRIGSPLHF
>TRBV5-5|-|TRBJ2-7|TRBD1
TGTGCCAGCAGCTCTCGGGTTACAGGGGGCGATGAGCAGTACTTC
CASSSRVTGGDEQYF
>TRBV7-9|few|TRBJ2-7|-
TGTGCCAGCAGTAGGGTCGTAGGAAACGAGCAGTACTTC
CASSRVVGNEQYF
>TRBV7-9|few|TRBJ2-7|-
TGTGCCAGCAGCTTGCTGAGCTACTCCTACGAGCAGTACTTC
CASSLLSYSYEQYF
>TRBV6-6|-|TRBJ2-3|-
TGTGCCAGCAGTTACGAGTATGGGGCAGATACGCAGTATTTT
CASSYEYGADTQYF
>TRBV4-2|few|TRBJ2-2|-
TGTGCCAGCAGCTATGAGGGATCGGACACCGGGGAGCTGTTTTTT
CASSYEGSDTGELFF
>TRBV24-1|many|TRBJ2-1|TRBD2
TGTGCCACAGAACCCCCGGGGGGCAATGAGCAGTTCTTC
CATEPPGGNEQFF
>TRBV28|-|TRBJ1-1|-
TGTGCCAGCAGTGCCCCTCCAGGGGACACTGAAGCTTTCTTT
CASSAPPGDTEAFF
>TRBV11-2|-|TRBJ1-5|-
TGTGCCAGCAGCTCCCTCGACGGGGGGCCCCAGCATTTT
CASSSLDGGPQHF
>TRBV4-3|few|TRBJ2-5|TRBD1
TGCGCCAGCAGCCAAGATACCCAGGACAGGGGCGAGACCCAGTACTTC
CASSQDTQDRGETQYF
>TRBV4-3|few|TRBJ1-3|-
TGCGCCAGCAGCCAAGGTGTCGGCTCTGGAAACACCATATATTTT
CASSQGVGSGNTIYF
>TRBV7-3|few|TRBJ2-3|TRBD2
TGTGCCAGCAGTCCCGGGACTAGCGGGGTGGGAAATACGCAGTATTTT
CASSPGTSGVGNTQYF
>TRBV7-9|-|TRBJ2-3|-
TGTGCCAGCAGCCCCGAGGGGCTAGTCGGCTCTAATACGCAGTATTTT
CASSPEGLVGSNTQYF
>TRBV6-5|once|TRBJ2-1|TRBD1
TGTGCCAGCAGCTGGGACAGTATGGGGAACAATGAGCAGTTCTTC
CASSWDSMGNNEQFF
>TRBV7-6|few|TRBJ1-4|-
TGTGCCAGCAGCGCAAACGCCGCAACTAATGAAAAACTGTTTTTT
CASSANAATNEKLFF
>TRBV7-9|-|TRBJ2-1|TRBD1
TGTGCCAGCAGCTCCGTACAGGGGGTGGTCCATGAGCAGTTCTTC
CASSSVQGVVHEQFF
>TRBV7-6|few|TRBJ1-5|-
TGTGCCAGCAGCCCGCCCGCCGGTAGCAATCAGCCCCAGCATTTT
CASSPPAGSNQPQHF
>TRBV7-2|-|TRBJ2-3|-
TGTGCCAGCAGCTTCTACCGTGGCACAGATACGCAGTATTTT
CASSFYRGTDTQYF
>TRBV7-9|-|TRBJ1-2|-
TGTGCCAGCAGCTTCGGATGGTCCTCTAACTATGGCTACACCTTC
CASSFGWSSNYGYTF
>TRBV5-1|few|TRBJ1-6|TRBD1
TGCGCCAGCAGCTCGGGACAGATCCCGGGGAATTCACCCCTCCACTTT
CASSSGQIPGNSPLHF
>TRBV10-2|-|TRBJ2-7|TRBD1
TGCGCCAGCAGTGAGGGGACAGGGAGGACCTACGAGCAGTACTTC
CASSEGTGRTYEQYF
>TRBV19|-|TRBJ1-2|-
TGTGCCAGTAGTACTTCGATGACAGCAACCTATGGCTACACCTTC
CASSTSMTATYGYTF
>TRBV23-1|few|TRBJ2-5|-
TGCGCCAGCAGTCATGCTTGGTTACAAGAGACCCAGTACTTC
CASSHAWLQETQYF
>TRBV5-6|-|TRBJ1-4|-
TGTGCCAGCAGCTTGAAGACAGACAATGAAAAACTGTTTTTT
CASSLKTDNEKLFF
>TRBV6-5|-|TRBJ2-5|TRBD1
TGTGCCAGCAGTTACTCGATGGGACAGCTACTAGAGACCCAGTACTTC
CASSYSMGQLLETQYF
>TRBV7-7|-|TRBJ2-2|TRBD2
TGTGCTAGCAGCTCGGGACTATTAGCCGGGGAGCTGTTTTTT
CASSSGLLAGELFF
>TRBV7-2|many|TRBJ2-7|-
TGTGCCAGCAGCTTAAAGGCAGGCGGGGAGCAGTACTTC
CASSLKAGGEQYF
>TRBV10-3|-|TRBJ1-2|TRBD1
TGTGCCATCAGTGAGTCTAGGGGGCGAGGACGGAAAGACTATGGCTACACCTTC
CAISESRGRGRKDYGYTF
>TRBV5-1|-|TRBJ2-3|TRBD1
TGCGCCAGCAGCTTGTGGCCGACAGGGTCAGATACGCAGTATTTT
CASSLWPTGSDTQYF
>TRBV27|-|TRBJ1-2|TRBD1
TGTGCCAGCAGTTTAAAGGGGACAGGCGTATACTATGGCTACACCTTC
CASSLKGTGVYYGYTF
>TRBV5-1|few|TRBJ1-1|-
TGCGCCAGCAGCTTTCTCCAGGTTAACACTGAAGCTTTCTTT
CASSFLQVNTEAFF
>TRBV7-2|-|TRBJ1-6|-
TGTGCCAGCAGCTTAGCGGACTTCTATAATTCACCCCTCCACTTT
CASSLADFYNSPLHF
>TRBV3-1|-|TRBJ2-5|-
TGTGCCAGCAGCACGGGACACAACCAAGAGACCCAGTACTTC
CASSTGHNQETQYF
>TRBV5-1|many|TRBJ2-5|-
TGCGCCAGCAGCCTGAGCCTCCAAGAGACCCAGTACTTC
CASSLSLQETQYF
>TRBV20-1|-|TRBJ1-4|-
TGCAGTGCTAAGGACCGGGGCGAAAAACTGTTTTTT
CSAKDRGEKLFF
>TRBV5-1|few|TRBJ1-2|-
TGCGCCAGCAGCTTGGTCAGAGCTAACTATGGCTACACCTTC
CASSLVRANYGYTF
>TRBV19|-|TRBJ1-6|-
TGTGCCAGTAGTTTTACAGGGTGGAATTCACCCCTCCACTTT
CASSFTGWNSPLHF
>TRBV7-9|few|TRBJ1-3|-
TGTGCCAGCAGCTTCGGTCGGGACTCTGGAAACACCATATATTTT
CASSFGRDSGNTIYF